The 4 T cell receptor beta chains below come from one sample, sequenced in a study of shared clonotypes between healthy human individuals. CD45RO-negative cells were positively selected for CCR7, leaving out terminally differentiated effector memory CD45RA+ cells. Produced via immunoSEQ multiplex PCR; TCRdb's table is partial and in-frame only. The table records about 2 million clones, around 96% of them present only once. The sample consisted of naive CD8+ T cells sorted from blood. The receptor set was obtained from a man aged 18 to 29 in good health.

The rearrangement links TRBV30 to TRBJ2-7; TRBD1 matches at 8 bases. CDR1 is GTSNPN, CDR2 SVGIG, per germline (reference sequence). V shed 7 bases and J 0 bases; nucleotides not matched to a gene: 5. This CDR3 is built from 13 residues. The DNA of the CDR3 is TGTGCCTCCGAGACAGGGGACTCCTACGAGCAGTACTTC. It translates to CASETGDSYEQYF.

This chain links TRBV19 with TRBJ1-1; D gene unclear. The V gene's germline CDR1 is LNHDA and CDR2 SQIVND (reference sequence). Trimming took 3 bases from V and 0 from J, leaving 8 bases between them. CDR3 size: 14 residues. CDR3 sequence (DNA): TGTGCCAGTAGTATGACGGGTGTGAACACTGAAGCTTTCTTT. Amino acid sequence: CASSMTGVNTEAFF.

The rearrangement links TRBV6-5 to TRBJ2-1, with 9 positions matching TRBD2. Losses at the gene ends were 8 bases for V and 2 bases for J; bases not matched to a gene: 4. Per the germline V gene, CDR1 is MNHEY and CDR2 is SVGAGI. CDR3 length: 14 residues. The CDR3 coding sequence is TGTGCCAGCCATAGCGGGAGCCCCTACAATGAGCAGTTCTTC. It yields the protein CASHSGSPYNEQFF.

J is TRBJ2-1 and V is TRBV27; the D gene is possibly TRBD2 (6 bases). The V gene lost 1 base and the J gene lost 3 bases, with 10 bases spanning the gap. The CDR3 has 15 residues. Germline V lookup: CDR1 MNHEY, CDR2 SMNVEV (reference sequence). The CDR3 loop reads CASSLFRGVYNEQFF. In nucleotides, the CDR3 is TGTGCCAGCAGTTTATTCCGCGGGGTCTACAATGAGCAGTTCTTC.